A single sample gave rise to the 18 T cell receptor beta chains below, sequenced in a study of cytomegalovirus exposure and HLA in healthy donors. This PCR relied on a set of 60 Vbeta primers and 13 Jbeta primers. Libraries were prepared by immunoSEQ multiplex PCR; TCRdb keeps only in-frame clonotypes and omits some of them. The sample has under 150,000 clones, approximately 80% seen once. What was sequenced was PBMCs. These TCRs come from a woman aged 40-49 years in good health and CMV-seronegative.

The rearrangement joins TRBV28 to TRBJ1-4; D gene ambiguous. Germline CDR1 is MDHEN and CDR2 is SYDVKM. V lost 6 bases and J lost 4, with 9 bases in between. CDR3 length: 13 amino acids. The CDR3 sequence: CASSFDINEKLFF. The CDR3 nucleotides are TGTGCCAGCAGCTTTGACATTAATGAAAAACTGTTTTTT.

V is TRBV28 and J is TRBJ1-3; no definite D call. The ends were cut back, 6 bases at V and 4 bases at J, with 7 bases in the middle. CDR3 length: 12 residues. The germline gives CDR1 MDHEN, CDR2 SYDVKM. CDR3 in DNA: TGTGCCAGCAGCCTCAGAGGAAACACCATATATTTT. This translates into CASSLRGNTIYF.

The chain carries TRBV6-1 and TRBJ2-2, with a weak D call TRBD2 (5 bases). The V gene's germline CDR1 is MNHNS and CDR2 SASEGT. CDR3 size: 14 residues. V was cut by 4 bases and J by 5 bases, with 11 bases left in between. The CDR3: CASSGPRGTGELFF. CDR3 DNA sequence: TGTGCCAGCAGTGGTCCTCGGGGAACCGGGGAGCTGTTTTTT.

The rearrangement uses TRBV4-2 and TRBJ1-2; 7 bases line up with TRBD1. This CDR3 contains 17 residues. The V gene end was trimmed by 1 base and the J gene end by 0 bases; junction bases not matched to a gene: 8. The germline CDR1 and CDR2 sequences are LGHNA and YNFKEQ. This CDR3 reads CASSQVGTDNSNYGYTF. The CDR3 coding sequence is TGTGCCAGCAGCCAAGTCGGGACAGACAATTCTAACTATGGCTACACCTTC.

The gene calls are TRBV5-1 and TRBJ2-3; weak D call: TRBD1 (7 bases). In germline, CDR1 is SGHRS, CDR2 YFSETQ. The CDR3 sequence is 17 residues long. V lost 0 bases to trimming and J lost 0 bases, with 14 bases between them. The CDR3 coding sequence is TGCGCCAGCAGCTTGGCCCTCAGGGGGACTAGCACAGATACGCAGTATTTT. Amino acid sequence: CASSLALRGTSTDTQYF.

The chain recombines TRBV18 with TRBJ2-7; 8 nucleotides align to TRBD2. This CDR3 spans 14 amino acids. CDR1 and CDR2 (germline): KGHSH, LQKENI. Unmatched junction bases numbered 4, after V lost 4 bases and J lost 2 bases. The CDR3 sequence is CASSLSSGAYEQYF. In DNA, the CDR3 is TGTGCCAGCTCACTAAGTAGCGGGGCCTACGAGCAGTACTTC.

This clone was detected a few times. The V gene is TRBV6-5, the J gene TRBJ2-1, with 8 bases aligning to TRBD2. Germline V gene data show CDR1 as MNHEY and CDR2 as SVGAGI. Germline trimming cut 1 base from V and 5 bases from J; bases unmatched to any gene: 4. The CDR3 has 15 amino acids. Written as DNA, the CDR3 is TGTGCCAGCAGTTACTTCAGCGGGGGCAACAATGAGCAGTTCTTC. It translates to CASSYFSGGNNEQFF.

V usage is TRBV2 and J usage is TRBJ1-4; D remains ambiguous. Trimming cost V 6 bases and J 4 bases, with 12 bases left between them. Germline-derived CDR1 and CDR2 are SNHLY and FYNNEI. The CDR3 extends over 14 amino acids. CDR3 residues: CASSERAGNEKLFF. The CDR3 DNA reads TGTGCCAGCAGCGAGAGGGCGGGTAATGAAAAACTGTTTTTT.

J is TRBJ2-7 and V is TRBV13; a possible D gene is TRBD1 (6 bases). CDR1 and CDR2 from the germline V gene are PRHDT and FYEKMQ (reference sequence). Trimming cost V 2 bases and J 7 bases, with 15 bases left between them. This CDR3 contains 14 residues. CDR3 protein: CASSLLTGTGEQYF. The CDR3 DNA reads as TGTGCCAGCAGCTTACTGACAGGCACTGGGGAGCAGTACTTC.

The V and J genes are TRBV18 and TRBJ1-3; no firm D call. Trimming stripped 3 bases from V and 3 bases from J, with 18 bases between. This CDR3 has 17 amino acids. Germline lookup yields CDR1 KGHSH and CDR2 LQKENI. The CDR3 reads CASSPLLHATFGNTIYF. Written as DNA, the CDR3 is TGTGCCAGCTCACCTTTACTCCACGCAACTTTTGGAAACACCATATATTTT.

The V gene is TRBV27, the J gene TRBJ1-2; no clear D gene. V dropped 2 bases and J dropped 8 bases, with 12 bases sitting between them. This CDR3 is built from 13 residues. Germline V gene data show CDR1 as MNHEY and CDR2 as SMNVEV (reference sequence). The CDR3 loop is CASSLGPLYGYTF. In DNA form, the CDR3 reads TGTGCCAGCAGTTTAGGCCCCCTTTACGGCTACACCTTC.

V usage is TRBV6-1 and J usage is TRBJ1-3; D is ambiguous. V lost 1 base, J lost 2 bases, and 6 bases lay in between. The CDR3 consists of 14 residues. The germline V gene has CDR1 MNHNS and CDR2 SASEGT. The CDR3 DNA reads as TGTGCCAGCAGTGAAGGTACTCCTGGAAACACCATATATTTT. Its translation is CASSEGTPGNTIYF.

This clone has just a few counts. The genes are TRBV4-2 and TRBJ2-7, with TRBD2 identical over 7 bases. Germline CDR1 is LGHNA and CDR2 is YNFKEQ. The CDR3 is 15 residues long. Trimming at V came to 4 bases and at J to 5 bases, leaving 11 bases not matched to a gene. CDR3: CASSRNRGSGNEQYF. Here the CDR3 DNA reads TGTGCCAGCAGCCGAAACCGCGGGAGCGGCAACGAGCAGTACTTC.

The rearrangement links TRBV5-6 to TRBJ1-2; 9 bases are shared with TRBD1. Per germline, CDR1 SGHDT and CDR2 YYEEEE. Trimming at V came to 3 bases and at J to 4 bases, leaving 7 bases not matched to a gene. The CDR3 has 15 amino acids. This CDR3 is CASSSYGQGFYGYTF. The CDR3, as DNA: TGTGCCAGCAGCTCCTACGGACAGGGGTTCTATGGCTACACCTTC.

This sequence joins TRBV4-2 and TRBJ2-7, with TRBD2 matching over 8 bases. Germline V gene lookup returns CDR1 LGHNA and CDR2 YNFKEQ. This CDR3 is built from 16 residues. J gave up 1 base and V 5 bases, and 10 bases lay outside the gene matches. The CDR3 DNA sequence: TGTGCCAGCAGCTTCGGCGGGAGGATGGGTTCCTACGAGCAGTACTTC. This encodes CASSFGGRMGSYEQYF.

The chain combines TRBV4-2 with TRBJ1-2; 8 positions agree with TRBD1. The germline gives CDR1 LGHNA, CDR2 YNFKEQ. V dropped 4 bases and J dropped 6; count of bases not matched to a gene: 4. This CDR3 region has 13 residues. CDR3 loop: CASSLGQGNGYTF. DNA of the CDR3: TGTGCCAGCAGCCTCGGACAGGGAAATGGCTACACCTTC.

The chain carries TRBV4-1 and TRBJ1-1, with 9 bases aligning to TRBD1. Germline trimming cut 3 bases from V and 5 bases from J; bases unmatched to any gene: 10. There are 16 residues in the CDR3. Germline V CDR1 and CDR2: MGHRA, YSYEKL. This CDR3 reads CASSHTAGQGGTEAFF. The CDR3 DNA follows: TGCGCCAGCAGCCACACCGCGGGACAGGGAGGGACTGAAGCTTTCTTT.

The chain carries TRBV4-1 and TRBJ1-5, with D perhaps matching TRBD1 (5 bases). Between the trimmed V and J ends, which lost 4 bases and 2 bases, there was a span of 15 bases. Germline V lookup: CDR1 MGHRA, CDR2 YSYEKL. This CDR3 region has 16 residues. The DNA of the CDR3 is TGCGCCAGCAGCCCTTATGCAGGGCGAGGCAATCAGCCCCAGCATTTT. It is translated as CASSPYAGRGNQPQHF.